The present TCR beta chain was sequenced within a study of Tregs in tolerant kidney transplant recipients. Trimming left V 2 bases short and J 2 bases short, with 10 bases between. The CDR3 runs to 14 residues. The germline V gene has CDR1 SEHNR and CDR2 FQNEAQ (reference sequence). Clones were read by immunoSEQ multiplex PCR, and TCRdb kept only the in-frame ones, dropping some. The sample consists of 100,000 to 150,000 clones, roughly 93% of them appearing once. The TCR sequence derives from a human donor in good health. Material: CD4+ T cells from blood. The chain couples TRBV7-9 to TRBJ2-7, with D perhaps given as TRBD1 or TRBD2 (5 bases each). The CDR3 sequence: CASSLSGRAYEQYF. The CDR3 DNA reads as TGTGCCAGCAGCTTATCGGGGCGAGCCTACGAGCAGTACTTC.